Sequencing of this T cell receptor (beta chain) was carried out in a study of spatial heterogeneity in lung cancer. The overall study: Sequences of the beta chain were consistently detected in greater numbers than alpha-chain sequences.

TCRdb reanalysed the 5' RACE reads using MiXCR and keeps one entry per CDR3 protein. The table has around 26,000 distinct CDR3 sequences, around 8.8% seen once; the top ten hold roughly 7.7%. Indicated time point: sample taken at primary tumor resection. This clonotype was recorded at least ten times. The antigen is unknown. Study conclusions and caveats: Tracking of ubiquitous and regional nonsynonymous mutations by counts of ubiquitous and regional expanded TCRs, respectively, was seen. In tumors, expanded intratumoral alpha and beta TCR counts tracked mutation counts.

The sequence derives from a male donor with early-stage non-small cell lung cancer. Material: lung tumor tissue, obtained at surgery.

In nucleotides, the CDR3 is TGTGCCAGCAGCTTAGGTCAGGGCACGTATGAAGAGACCCAGTACTTC. It translates to CASSLGQGTYEETQYF. The V gene is TRBV7-3, the J gene TRBJ2-5, with D maybe TRBD1 (5 bases). Germline CDR1 reads SGHTA; CDR2 reads FQGTGA. V was trimmed by 2 bases and J by 3 bases, leaving 16 bases between them. This CDR3 comprises 16 residues.